The 10 T cell receptor beta chains below all came from one sample that was sequenced in a study of T-cell reconstitution after alpha-beta-depleted transplantation in children (dated by TCRdb to about 2016). Libraries were prepared through PCR. Sequencing was carried out with an Illumina HiSeq 2500. TCR library preparation used molecular barcoding, with unique molecular identifiers applied to normalize quantification of the TCRbeta repertoire. The raw public data were reprocessed by TCRdb itself: fastp quality trimming at Q25, MiXCR clonotype calling, in-frame beta chains only. Each CDR3 protein gets just one entry, which takes the most common genes and DNA from the rows behind it. Within this sample are 250,000 to 300,000 distinct CDR3 sequences, with more than 8% of them counted one time only. The ten largest account for about a tenth of the sample. Material: PBMCs from the stem cell graft donor, obtained from the stem cell graft. The receptors stem from a human donor who donated a stem cell graft to a child with SCID.

This clonotype was picked up a small number of times. The gene calls are TRBV14 and TRBJ2-1, with D perhaps matching TRBD1 (6 bases). Germline values: CDR1 SGHDN, CDR2 FVKESK. The CDR3 loop spans 17 amino acids. V was cut by 0 bases and J by 4 bases, with 16 bases left in between. The CDR3 DNA sequence: TGTGCCAGCAGCCAAGAGTCGGTAGGGGGACCGTACAATGAGCAGTTCTTC. Translated: CASSQESVGGPYNEQFF.

This clonotype was counted only a few times. V usage is TRBV5-6 and J usage is TRBJ2-1, with 9 bases fitting TRBD2. V shed 5 bases and J 9 bases; nucleotides not matched to a gene: 3. Per the germline V gene, CDR1 is SGHDT and CDR2 is YYEEEE. The CDR3 loop spans 12 amino acids. The CDR3 sequence: CASRRAGGEQFF. The CDR3 DNA is TGTGCCAGCAGGCGAGCGGGGGGTGAGCAGTTCTTC.

This clonotype was counted between two and nine times. This sequence joins TRBV5-5 and TRBJ1-2, with 7 positions matching TRBD1. The V and J ends lost 4 bases and 3 bases, in that order; junction bases with no gene match: 6. The length of the CDR3 is 14 residues. Germline V gene sequence: CDR1 SGHKS, CDR2 YYEKEE (reference sequence). The DNA for the CDR3 is TGTGCCAGCAGCCGAGGGACAGCCGACTATGGCTACACCTTC. Its protein product is CASSRGTADYGYTF.

This clonotype showed up just a few times. J is TRBJ2-1 and V is TRBV7-8; tentative D call: TRBD1 (5 bases). CDR1 and CDR2 (germline): SGHVS, FQNEAQ. Trimming shortened V by 5 bases and J by 8 bases, and 13 bases separated the two germline ends. This CDR3 spans 13 amino acids. CDR3 nucleotides: TGTGCCAGCAGCCCAGGGTTGTCCGATGAGCAGTTCTTC. Translation: CASSPGLSDEQFF.

V is TRBV27 and J is TRBJ1-1; D remains unclear. This CDR3 contains 15 residues. Germline lookup yields CDR1 MNHEY and CDR2 SMNVEV (reference sequence). Trimming removed 3 bases from V and 0 bases from J, with 11 bases in between. This CDR3 reads CASSLAAALNTEAFF. The CDR3 nucleotides are TGTGCCAGCAGTTTGGCAGCAGCGCTGAACACTGAAGCTTTCTTT.

The chain employs TRBV6-5 and TRBJ2-3; 7 nucleotides agree with TRBD2. This CDR3 contains 19 residues. Germline trimming cut 2 bases from V and 1 base from J; bases unmatched to any gene: 15. Germline V lookup: CDR1 MNHEY, CDR2 SVGAGI. Here the CDR3 reads CASSYPFRGVPTRTDTQYF. CDR3 DNA: TGTGCCAGCAGTTACCCATTCCGGGGGGTACCAACTCGCACAGATACGCAGTATTTT.

In its sample, this clonotype was seen a few times. The J gene is TRBJ2-7, the V gene TRBV20-1; a weak D match, TRBD1 (5 bases). Germline CDR1 reads DFQATT; CDR2 reads SNEGSKA (reference sequence). The CDR3 length is 15 residues. Trimming cost V 1 base and J 3 bases, with 16 bases left between them. The CDR3, as DNA: TGCAGTGCTAGAGCCCCCAGGGCTCCCCACTACGAGCAGTACTTC. Its protein product is CSARAPRAPHYEQYF.

This clonotype was observed a handful of times. The rearrangement links TRBV11-2 to TRBJ2-7; perhaps TRBD1 as D (5 bases). The germline gives CDR1 SGHAT, CDR2 FQNNGV. Trimming shortened V by 3 bases and J by 3 bases, and 12 bases separated the two germline ends. The CDR3 totals 14 residues. The CDR3 bases are TGTGCCAGCAGCTTTGGATCAGGGAACTACGAGCAGTACTTC. Translating it yields CASSFGSGNYEQYF.

The genes are TRBV19 and TRBJ1-5; a possible D gene is TRBD1 (5 bases). Germline V lookup: CDR1 LNHDA, CDR2 SQIVND (reference sequence). This CDR3 contains 16 residues. Trimming cost V 10 bases and J 6 bases, with 25 bases left between them. This CDR3 is CATKGPGVLQGQPQHF. As DNA, the CDR3 is TGTGCCACCAAGGGACCGGGGGTTCTACAAGGTCAGCCCCAGCATTTT.

The CDR3 DNA follows: TGCAGCGGTCAGACGAGGGAGGGTTTGGATGGCTACACCTTC. Protein sequence: CSGQTREGLDGYTF. The chain links TRBV29-1 to TRBJ1-2; unclear D gene. Trimming pared 7 bases from V and 6 bases from J, leaving 21 bases between. Looked up from germline, CDR1 is SQVTM and CDR2 is ANQGSEA. The CDR3 is 14 residues long.